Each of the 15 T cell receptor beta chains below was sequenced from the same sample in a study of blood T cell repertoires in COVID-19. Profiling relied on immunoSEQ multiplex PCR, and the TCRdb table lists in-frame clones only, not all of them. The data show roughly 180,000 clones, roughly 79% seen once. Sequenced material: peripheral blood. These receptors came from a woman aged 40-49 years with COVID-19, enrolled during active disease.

CDR3 in amino acids: CASSATSKETQYF. The CDR3 nucleotides are TGTGCCAGCAGCGCGACATCCAAAGAGACCCAGTACTTC. This chain connects TRBV9 to TRBJ2-5; the D is unclear. CDR3 length: 13 residues. Germline V gives CDR1 SGDLS, CDR2 YYNGEE. V was cut by 3 bases and J by 3 bases, with 9 bases left in between. Full variable domain (rest looked up from reference TRBV9 and TRBJ2-5): DSGVTQTPKHLITATGQRVTLRCSPRSGDLSVYWYQQSLDQGLQFLIQYYNGEERAKGNILERFSAQQFPDLHSELNLSSLELGDSALYFCASSATSKETQYFGPGTRLLVL.

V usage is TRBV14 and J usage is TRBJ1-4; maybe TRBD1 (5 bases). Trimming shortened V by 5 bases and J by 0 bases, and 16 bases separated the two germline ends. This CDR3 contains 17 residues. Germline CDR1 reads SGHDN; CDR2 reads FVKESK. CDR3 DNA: TGTGCCAGCAGCGTCCGTAGGGGCCTTGCAACTAATGAAAAACTGTTTTTT. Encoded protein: CASSVRRGLATNEKLFF.

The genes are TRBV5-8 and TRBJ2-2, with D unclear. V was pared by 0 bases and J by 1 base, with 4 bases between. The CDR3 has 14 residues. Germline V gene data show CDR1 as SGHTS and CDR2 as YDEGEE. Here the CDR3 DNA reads TGTGCCAGCAGCTTGGCCGGGAACACCGGGGAGCTGTTTTTT. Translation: CASSLAGNTGELFF. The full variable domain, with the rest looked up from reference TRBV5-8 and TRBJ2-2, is EAGVTQSPTHLIKTRGQQATLRCSPISGHTSVYWYQQALGLGLQFLLWYDEGEERNRGNFPPRFSGRQFPNYSSELNVNALELEDSALYLCASSLAGNTGELFFGEGSRLTVL.

The CDR3 DNA sequence: TGTGCCAGCAGCTTGGAGCTAGCTCGCACGCAGTATTTT. Amino acid sequence: CASSLELARTQYF. The chain employs TRBV5-5 and TRBJ2-3, with TRBD2 as a possible D gene (5 bases). V was shortened by 0 bases and J by 9 bases, with 11 bases between the two germline ends. Germline V lookup: CDR1 SGHKS, CDR2 YYEKEE (reference sequence). The CDR3 extends over 13 amino acids.

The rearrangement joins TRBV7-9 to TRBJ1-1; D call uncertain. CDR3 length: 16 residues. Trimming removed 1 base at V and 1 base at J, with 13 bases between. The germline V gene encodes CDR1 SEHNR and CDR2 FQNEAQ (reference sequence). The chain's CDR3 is CASSLGASRQNTEAFF. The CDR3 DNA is TGTGCCAGCAGCTTAGGGGCGAGCAGGCAGAACACTGAAGCTTTCTTT.

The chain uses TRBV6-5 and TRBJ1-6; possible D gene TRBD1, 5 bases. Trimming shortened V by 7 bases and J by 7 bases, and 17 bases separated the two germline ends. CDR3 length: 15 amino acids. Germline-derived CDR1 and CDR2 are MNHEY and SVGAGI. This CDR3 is CASILLAGLNSPLHF. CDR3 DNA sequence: TGTGCCAGCATCCTCCTCGCAGGGCTGAATTCACCCCTCCACTTT.

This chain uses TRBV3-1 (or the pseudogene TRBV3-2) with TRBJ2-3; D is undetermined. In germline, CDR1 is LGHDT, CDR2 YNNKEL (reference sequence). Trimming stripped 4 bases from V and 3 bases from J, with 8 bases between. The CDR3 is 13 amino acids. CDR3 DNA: TGTGCCAGCAGCCTTAGCAGAACAGATACGCAGTATTTT. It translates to CASSLSRTDTQYF.

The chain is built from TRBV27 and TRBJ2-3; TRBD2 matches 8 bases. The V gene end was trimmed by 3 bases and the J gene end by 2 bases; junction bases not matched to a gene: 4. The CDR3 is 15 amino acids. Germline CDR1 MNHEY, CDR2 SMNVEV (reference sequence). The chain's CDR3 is CASSFLRGDTDTQYF. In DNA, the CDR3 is TGTGCCAGCAGTTTTTTGCGGGGGGACACAGATACGCAGTATTTT.

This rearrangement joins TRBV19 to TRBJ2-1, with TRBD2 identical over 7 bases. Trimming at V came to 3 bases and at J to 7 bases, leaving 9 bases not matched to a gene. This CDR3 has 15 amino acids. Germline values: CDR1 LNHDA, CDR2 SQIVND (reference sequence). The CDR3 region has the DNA TGTGCCAGTAGTATTTGGGGGAGGGCGGGAAATGAGCAGTTCTTC. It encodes CASSIWGRAGNEQFF.

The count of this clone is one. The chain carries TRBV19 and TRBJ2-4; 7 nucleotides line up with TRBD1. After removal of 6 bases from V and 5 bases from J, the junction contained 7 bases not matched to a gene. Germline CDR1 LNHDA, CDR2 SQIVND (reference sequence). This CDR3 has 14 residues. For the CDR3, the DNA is TGTGCCAGTAGCGGGACAGTTCCTGAAAACATTCAGTACTTC. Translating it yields CASSGTVPENIQYF.

For the CDR3, the DNA is TGTGCCAGCAGCCCCTCCGGGGGACTAGTGGTCTATGAGCAGTTCTTC. This sequence encodes CASSPSGGLVVYEQFF. V is TRBV27 and J is TRBJ2-1; TRBD2 aligns across 8 bases. CDR3 length: 16 residues. Trimming cost V 6 bases and J 8 bases; bases outside gene matches: 15. Per germline, CDR1 MNHEY and CDR2 SMNVEV (reference sequence).

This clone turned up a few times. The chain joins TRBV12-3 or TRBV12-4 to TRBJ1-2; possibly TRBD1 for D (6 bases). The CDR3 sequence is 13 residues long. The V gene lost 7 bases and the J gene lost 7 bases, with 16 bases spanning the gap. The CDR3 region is CASNEQGRSGYTF. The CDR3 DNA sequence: TGTGCCAGCAATGAACAGGGTCGAAGTGGCTACACCTTC.

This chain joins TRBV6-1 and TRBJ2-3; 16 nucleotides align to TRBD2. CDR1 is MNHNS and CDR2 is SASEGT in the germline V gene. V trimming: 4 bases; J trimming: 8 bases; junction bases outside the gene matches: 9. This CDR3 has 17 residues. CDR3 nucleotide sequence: TGTGCCAGCAGTGTCATCGGGACTAGCGGGGGGGCAGGTACGCAGTATTTT. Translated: CASSVIGTSGGAGTQYF.

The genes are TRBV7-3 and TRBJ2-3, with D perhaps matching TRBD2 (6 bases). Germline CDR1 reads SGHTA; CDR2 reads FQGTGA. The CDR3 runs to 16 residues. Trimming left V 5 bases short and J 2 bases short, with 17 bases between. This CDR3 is CASSPSGTLYTDTQYF. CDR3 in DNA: TGTGCCAGCAGCCCCTCGGGGACTCTCTACACAGATACGCAGTATTTT.

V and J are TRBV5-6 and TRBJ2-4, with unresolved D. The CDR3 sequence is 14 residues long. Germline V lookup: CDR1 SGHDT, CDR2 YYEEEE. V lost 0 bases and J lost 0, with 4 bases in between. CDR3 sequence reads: CASSLVLAKNIQYF. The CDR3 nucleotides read TGTGCCAGCAGCTTGGTTCTAGCCAAAAACATTCAGTACTTC.